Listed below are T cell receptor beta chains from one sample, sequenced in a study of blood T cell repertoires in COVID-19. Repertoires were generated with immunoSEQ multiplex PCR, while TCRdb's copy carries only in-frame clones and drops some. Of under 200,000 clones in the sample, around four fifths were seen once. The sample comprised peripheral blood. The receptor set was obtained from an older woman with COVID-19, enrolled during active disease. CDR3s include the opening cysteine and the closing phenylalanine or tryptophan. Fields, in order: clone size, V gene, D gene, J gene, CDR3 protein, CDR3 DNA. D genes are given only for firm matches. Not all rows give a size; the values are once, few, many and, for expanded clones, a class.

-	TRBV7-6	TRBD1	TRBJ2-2	CASSSVDRAPTGELFF	TGTGCCAGCAGCTCCGTCGACAGGGCGCCCACCGGGGAGCTGTTTTTT
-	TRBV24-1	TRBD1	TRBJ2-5	CATSDEGQVGIRETQYF	TGTGCCACCAGTGATGAAGGACAGGTTGGCATTAGAGAGACCCAGTACTTC
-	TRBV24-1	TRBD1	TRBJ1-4	CATSDPGTGQSKTTNEKLFF	TGTGCCACCAGTGATCCAGGGACAGGGCAGTCTAAGACAACTAATGAAAAACTGTTTTTT
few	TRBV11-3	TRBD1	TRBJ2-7	CASSPGDRGQQYF	TGTGCCAGCAGCCCGGGGGACAGGGGCCAGCAGTACTTC
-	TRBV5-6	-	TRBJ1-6	CASSLEGVGFLSPLHF	TGTGCCAGCAGCTTGGAAGGGGTGGGCTTTTTATCACCCCTCCACTTT
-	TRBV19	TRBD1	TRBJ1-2	CASSRGQGYGYTF	TGTGCCAGTAGCCGAGGACAGGGTTATGGCTACACCTTC
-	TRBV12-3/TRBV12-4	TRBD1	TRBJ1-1	CASRPTGLGEAFF	TGTGCCAGCAGACCGACAGGGTTGGGTGAAGCTTTCTTT
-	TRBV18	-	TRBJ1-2	CASSPPSSGVNGYTF	TGTGCCAGCTCACCACCGAGTTCCGGGGTTAATGGCTACACCTTC
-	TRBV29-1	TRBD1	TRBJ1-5	CSAALTTGSNQPQHF	TGCAGCGCTGCCCTCACGACAGGGAGCAATCAGCCCCAGCATTTT
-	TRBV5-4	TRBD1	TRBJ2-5	CASSETGVEETQYF	TGTGCCAGCAGCGAGACAGGGGTCGAGGAGACCCAGTACTTC
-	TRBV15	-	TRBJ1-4	CATRQGATNEKLFF	TGTGCCACCAGGCAGGGCGCAACTAATGAAAAACTGTTTTTT
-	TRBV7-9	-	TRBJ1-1	CASSSPYWGGSDTEAFF	TGTGCCAGCAGCTCACCTTATTGGGGGGGATCGGACACTGAAGCTTTCTTT
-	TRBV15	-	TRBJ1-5	CATSSTRGNQPQHF	TGTGCCACCAGCTCCACCCGGGGCAATCAGCCCCAGCATTTT
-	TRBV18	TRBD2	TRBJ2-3	CASSPLRTSGSRDTQYF	TGTGCCAGCTCACCACTGAGAACTAGCGGGAGCAGAGATACGCAGTATTTT
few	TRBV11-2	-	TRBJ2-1	CASSLRSVGLYNEQFF	TGTGCCAGCAGCTTAAGGTCGGTGGGGCTCTACAATGAGCAGTTCTTC
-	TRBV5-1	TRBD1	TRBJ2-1	CASSLEGTGLVNEQFF	TGCGCCAGCAGCTTGGAAGGGACAGGGTTGGTAAATGAGCAGTTCTTC